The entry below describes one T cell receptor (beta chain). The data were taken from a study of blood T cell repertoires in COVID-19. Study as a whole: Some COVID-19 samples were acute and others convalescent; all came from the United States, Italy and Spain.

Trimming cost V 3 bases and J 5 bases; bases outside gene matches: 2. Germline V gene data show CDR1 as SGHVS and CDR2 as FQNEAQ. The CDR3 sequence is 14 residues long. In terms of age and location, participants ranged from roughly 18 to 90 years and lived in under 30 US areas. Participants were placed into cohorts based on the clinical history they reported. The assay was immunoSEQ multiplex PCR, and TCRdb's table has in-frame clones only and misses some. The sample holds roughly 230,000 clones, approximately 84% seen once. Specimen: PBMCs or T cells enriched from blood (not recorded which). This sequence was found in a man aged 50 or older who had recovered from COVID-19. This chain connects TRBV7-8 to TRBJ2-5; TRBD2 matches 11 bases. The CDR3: CASSFGTSGETQYF. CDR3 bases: TGTGCCAGCAGCTTTGGGACTAGCGGTGAGACCCAGTACTTC.